A single count supports the clone carrying this T cell receptor beta chain. Its target is unknown. Method: immunoSEQ multiplex PCR; TCRdb's copy keeps in-frame clones and lacks some. The sample consists of around 11,000 clones, around 68% of them appearing once. This specimen comes from a study of CD4 T cells in relation to SARS-CoV-2 and coronaviruses. CDR3 length: 16 amino acids. The ends lost 1 base at V and 2 bases at J; junction bases unmatched: 3. CDR1 is SGHAT and CDR2 is FQNNGV in the germline V gene. CD4+ T cells from unexposed donors were obtained before the COVID-19 pandemic (2011-2018). After more than eight days of culture, CD4+ T cells were isolated. Half the medium was replaced with IL-2 medium on days 3 and 7.

The chain couples TRBV11-2 to TRBJ2-3, with TRBD2 identical over 10 bases. The specimen was CD4+ T cells from PBMCs, cultured in vitro. This receptor was identified in a human donor in good health. The CDR3 DNA follows: TGTGCCAGCAGCTTAGGGACTAGCGGATTCACAGATACGCAGTATTTT. It yields the protein CASSLGTSGFTDTQYF.